These 23 T cell receptor beta chains originate from one sample sequenced in a study of CD8 T cells in Susac syndrome (dated by TCRdb to 2018 to 2020). The library was produced with the immunoSEQ multiplex PCR assay. RNA was extracted using the RNeasy kit, and roughly 0.5 to 1 microgram was reverse transcribed with random hexamers. Starting from the raw public reads, TCRdb applied fastp trimming at Q25, assembled clones with MiXCR and retained in-frame beta chains. Rows with a matching CDR3 protein are joined into one entry that keeps the most common DNA and genes. In this sample the table shows 250,000 to 300,000 distinct CDR3 sequences, 70% to 90% of which occur a single time. The top ten hold over 0.095% of the sample. The specimen was CD8+ T cells from PBMCs. The receptors originated from a human donor with multiple sclerosis.

The chain is built from TRBV29-1 and TRBJ1-2, with TRBD1 identical over 9 bases. There are 13 residues in the CDR3. J gave up 6 bases and V 5 bases, and 7 bases lay outside the gene matches. Germline V gene data show CDR1 as SQVTM and CDR2 as ANQGSEA. Here the CDR3 reads CSVTGTGGDGYTF. CDR3 DNA sequence: TGCAGCGTTACCGGTACAGGGGGCGATGGCTACACCTTC.

J is TRBJ2-7 and V is TRBV6-1, with D maybe TRBD1 (6 bases). Trimming left V 2 bases short and J 4 bases short, with 18 bases between. Germline V CDR1 and CDR2: MNHNS, SASEGT. The CDR3 extends over 16 amino acids. The DNA of the CDR3 is TGTGCCAGCAGTGAATATACCGGGGACACTATTTACGAGCAGTACTTC. Translated, it gives CASSEYTGDTIYEQYF.

The chain employs TRBV27 and TRBJ1-2, with D unclear. CDR3 length equals 13 residues. CDR1 MNHEY and CDR2 SMNVEV come from the germline V gene (reference sequence). V lost 3 bases, J lost 7 bases, and 12 bases lay in between. Written as DNA, the CDR3 is TGTGCCAGCAGTTTTTCGGGTCGGCGTGGCTACACCTTC. Amino acids: CASSFSGRRGYTF.

The J gene is TRBJ2-3, the V gene TRBV7-2; D possibly matches TRBD1 or TRBD2 (5 bases each). Germline CDR1 and CDR2: SGHTA and FQGNSA. The CDR3 has 18 residues. Between the trimmed V and J ends, which lost 7 bases and 4 bases, there was a span of 27 bases. In nucleotides, the CDR3 is TGTGCCAGCAAGTGGCCCAGAGGGACGACTGTTGTGGCAGATACGCAGTATTTT. Translation: CASKWPRGTTVVADTQYF.

J is TRBJ2-1 and V is TRBV6-5; 10 bases map to TRBD2. This CDR3 has 15 residues. J was trimmed by 5 bases and V by 1 base; bases with no gene match: 2. Per the germline V gene, CDR1 is MNHEY and CDR2 is SVGAGI. CDR3 sequence: CASSYLAGGNNEQFF. DNA for the CDR3: TGTGCCAGCAGTTACTTAGCGGGAGGCAACAATGAGCAGTTCTTC.

DNA of the CDR3: TGTGCCACCAGCGTGAGACAGGGGAGCAATGAGCAGTTCTTC. The encoded protein is CATSVRQGSNEQFF. This chain uses TRBV24-1 with TRBJ2-1, with 8 bases aligning to TRBD1. The CDR3 runs 14 residues. V dropped 7 bases and J dropped 6; count of bases not matched to a gene: 7. CDR1 and CDR2 from the germline V gene are KGHDR and SFDVKD.

This chain connects TRBV6-4 to TRBJ2-1, with unresolved D. CDR1 and CDR2 from the germline V gene are MRHNA and SNTAGT. The CDR3 extends over 14 amino acids. Trimming stripped 2 bases from V and 4 bases from J, with 9 bases between. CDR3 amino acids: CASSDTRYYNEQFF. CDR3 DNA sequence: TGTGCCAGCAGTGACACACGATATTACAATGAGCAGTTCTTC.

In nucleotides, the CDR3 is TGTGCCAGCAGTTTATCGGGCGGGAGGGCCACAGATACGCAGTATTTT. Its protein is CASSLSGGRATDTQYF. The chain recombines TRBV27 with TRBJ2-3; 9 bases are a match to TRBD2. The length of the CDR3 is 16 residues. J was trimmed by 2 bases and V by 0 bases; bases with no gene match: 3. Per the germline V gene, CDR1 is MNHEY and CDR2 is SMNVEV (reference sequence).

J is TRBJ1-3 and V is TRBV6-5; TRBD1 is a possible D gene (6 bases). CDR1 is MNHEY, CDR2 SVGAGI, per germline. This CDR3 comprises 16 residues. Trimming stripped 4 bases from V and 4 bases from J, with 17 bases between. CDR3 sequence reads: CASSWNARGRGNTIYF. CDR3 nucleotide sequence: TGTGCCAGCAGTTGGAATGCTCGGGGGCGCGGAAACACCATATATTTT.

J is TRBJ1-5 and V is TRBV28, with D possibly matching TRBD1 (5 bases). Trimming took 2 bases from V and 2 from J, leaving 10 bases between them. The CDR3 has 15 amino acids. CDR1 MDHEN and CDR2 SYDVKM come from the germline V gene. This chain's CDR3 is CASSLQGGGNQPQHF. The CDR3 DNA reads as TGTGCCAGCAGTTTACAGGGCGGTGGCAATCAGCCCCAGCATTTT.

The chain links TRBV11-2 to TRBJ2-2, with TRBD2 matching 14 bases. Looked up from germline, CDR1 is SGHAT and CDR2 is FQNNGV. There are 16 residues in the CDR3. With 5 bases clipped from V and 4 bases from J, the junction kept 3 bases outside the gene matches. CDR3 sequence: CASSPGLAGVTGELFF. Written as DNA, the CDR3 is TGTGCCAGCAGCCCGGGACTAGCGGGAGTCACCGGGGAGCTGTTTTTT.

The chain has TRBV13 and TRBJ2-7, with D unclear. Looked up from germline, CDR1 is PRHDT and CDR2 is FYEKMQ (reference sequence). The ends were cut back, 0 bases at V and 7 bases at J, with 7 bases in the middle. The CDR3 sequence is 12 residues long. CDR3 nucleotide sequence: TGTGCCAGCAGCTTAGGCCTAAAAGAGCAGTACTTC. Its protein product is CASSLGLKEQYF.

This chain joins TRBV2 and TRBJ1-1, with no clear D. The CDR3 totals 13 residues. Deletions cut 8 bases from V and 0 bases from J, with 10 bases between. Germline loops: CDR1 SNHLY, CDR2 FYNNEI. The CDR3 protein is CASEEAMNTEAFF. CDR3 DNA sequence: TGTGCCAGCGAGGAGGCCATGAACACTGAAGCTTTCTTT.

In its sample, this clonotype was seen once. The chain has TRBV4-1 and TRBJ2-1, with 9 bases matching TRBD2. Germline loops: CDR1 MGHRA, CDR2 YSYEKL. Trimming removed 5 bases from V and 5 bases from J; junction bases left unmatched: 10. The CDR3 spans 16 residues. The CDR3 region is CASSKLAGTNNNEQFF. In DNA, the CDR3 is TGCGCCAGCAGCAAACTAGCGGGCACCAATAACAATGAGCAGTTCTTC.

This clonotype was counted once. CDR3 amino acids: CATSDARTQTQYF. The CDR3 DNA follows: TGTGCCACCAGTGATGCACGAACCCAGACCCAGTACTTC. The J gene is TRBJ2-5, the V gene TRBV24-1; D remains unclear. The V gene's germline CDR1 is KGHDR and CDR2 SFDVKD. Trimming removed 3 bases from V and 6 bases from J, with 10 bases in between. The CDR3 is 13 residues long.

This sequence joins TRBV9 and TRBJ1-3, with D possibly being TRBD1 (5 bases). V dropped 5 bases and J dropped 2 bases, with 14 bases sitting between them. The germline V gene encodes CDR1 SGDLS and CDR2 YYNGEE. The CDR3 sequence is 15 residues long. The CDR3 loop is CASSLEGVPGNTIYF. The CDR3 DNA sequence: TGTGCCAGCAGTCTAGAAGGGGTTCCTGGAAACACCATATATTTT.

This clonotype has just a few counts. Sequence at one end of the junction differs from germline and may be a read error. The V and J genes are TRBV20-1 and TRBJ2-7; D might be TRBD1 (5 bases). This CDR3 has 14 amino acids. The germline gives CDR1 DFQATT, CDR2 SNEGSKA (reference sequence). This chain's CDR3 is CSARRQRSSYEQYF. CDR3 sequence (DNA): TGCAGTGCCCGAAGACAGAGGAGCTCCTACGAGCAGTACTTT.

V usage is TRBV4-2 and J usage is TRBJ1-2; the D is unclear. This CDR3 has 14 amino acids. V lost 1 base, J lost 8 bases, and 14 bases lay in between. The V gene's germline CDR1 is LGHNA and CDR2 YNFKEQ. The chain's CDR3 is CASSQGEAGLGYTF. As DNA, the CDR3 is TGTGCCAGCAGCCAAGGGGAAGCGGGTTTGGGCTACACCTTC.

V and J are TRBV7-9 and TRBJ2-1; unclear D gene. V lost 4 bases and J lost 14, with 15 bases in between. This CDR3 has 12 amino acids. CDR1 is SEHNR, CDR2 FQNEAQ, per germline (reference sequence). The CDR3 DNA reads TGTGCCAGCAGCTCGGCCCTCCCTGAAAAGTTCTTC. Protein: CASSSALPEKFF.

The V call is TRBV6-5, the J call TRBJ2-4; D is perhaps TRBD2 (6 bases). V was pared by 7 bases and J by 0 bases, with 10 bases between. The CDR3 has 14 amino acids. Germline CDR1 and CDR2: MNHEY and SVGAGI. Written as DNA, the CDR3 is TGTGCCAGCATCGGGGGAATAGCCAAAAACATTCAGTACTTC. It codes for CASIGGIAKNIQYF.

As DNA, the CDR3 is TGCAGTGCTAGAGTACGGGGTCTAGCGGGAGTCGAGCAGTACTTC. Translation: CSARVRGLAGVEQYF. The V call is TRBV20-1, the J call TRBJ2-7; 10 nucleotides align to TRBD2. Per the germline V gene, CDR1 is DFQATT and CDR2 is SNEGSKA (reference sequence). The junction had 9 bases not matched to a gene; V was cut back by 1 base and J by 6 bases. This CDR3 is 15 amino acids long.

The V gene is TRBV27, the J gene TRBJ2-7, with 10 positions matching TRBD2. CDR3 length: 14 amino acids. After removal of 4 bases from V and 6 bases from J, the junction contained 6 bases not matched to a gene. Germline loops: CDR1 MNHEY, CDR2 SMNVEV (reference sequence). The CDR3 coding sequence is TGTGCCAGCAGTTGGCTAGCGGGAGATAGCGAGCAGTACTTC. Its protein is CASSWLAGDSEQYF.

The CDR3 DNA reads as TGCAGCGTGGGAGGGGGTCGCAATGAGCAGTTCTTC. Protein sequence: CSVGGGRNEQFF. The V gene is TRBV29-1, the J gene TRBJ2-1; D might be TRBD2 (7 bases). V was pared by 6 bases and J by 6 bases, with 12 bases between. The germline V gene encodes CDR1 SQVTM and CDR2 ANQGSEA. This CDR3 region has 12 residues.